This T cell receptor beta chain was obtained from a study of T-cell memory formation after mild COVID-19. Of note for this clonotype: No antigen is known for it.

Trimming cost V 4 bases and J 5 bases, with 14 bases left between them. CDR3 length: 13 amino acids. CDR1 and CDR2 (germline): SQVTM, ANQGSEA. Findings and caveats of the study: There was a balanced CD4/CD8 profile in clones contracting day 15 to 85, and later expanders leaned CD4+. The second-wave clones peaking on day 37 were not confirmed as SARS-CoV-2-specific. The study found contracting CD4+ clones mainly in CM and EM and contracting CD8+ clones in EMRA.

5'RACE primed at constant segments yielded TCR alpha and TCR beta cDNA libraries bearing sample barcodes and UMIs. TCRdb called the 5' RACE reads again in MiXCR, with one record for every CDR3 protein. The sample yields almost 550,000 distinct CDR3 sequences, roughly 22% seen once. The receptor comes from an adult woman who had mild COVID-19 (a few samples of this study predate the infection). Cell type and time point are not known. The V gene is TRBV29-1, the J gene TRBJ1-1, with D tentatively TRBD1 (6 bases). Sequencing was done on a sample of PBMCs or a T cell subset sorted from them (not recorded which). CDR3 in DNA: TGCAGCGTTGGTGAGGGGGTGAGGACTGAAGCTTTCTTT. This encodes CSVGEGVRTEAFF.